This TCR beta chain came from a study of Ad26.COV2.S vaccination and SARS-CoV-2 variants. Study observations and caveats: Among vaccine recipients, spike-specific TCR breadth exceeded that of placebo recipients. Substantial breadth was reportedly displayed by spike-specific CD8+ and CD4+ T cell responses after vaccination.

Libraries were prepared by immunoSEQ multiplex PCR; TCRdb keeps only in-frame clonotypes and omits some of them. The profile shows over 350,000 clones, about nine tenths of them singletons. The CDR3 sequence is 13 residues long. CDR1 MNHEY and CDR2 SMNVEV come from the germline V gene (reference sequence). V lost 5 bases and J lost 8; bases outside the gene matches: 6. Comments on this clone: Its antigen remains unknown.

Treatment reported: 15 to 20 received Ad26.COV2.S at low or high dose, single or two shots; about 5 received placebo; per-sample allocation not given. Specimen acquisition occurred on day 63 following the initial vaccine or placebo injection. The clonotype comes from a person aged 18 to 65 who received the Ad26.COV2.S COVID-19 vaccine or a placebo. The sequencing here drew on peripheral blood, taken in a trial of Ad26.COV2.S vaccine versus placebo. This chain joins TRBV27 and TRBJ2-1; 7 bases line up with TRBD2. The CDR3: CASSPGLVDEQFF. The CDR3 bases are TGTGCCAGCAGTCCTGGACTAGTCGATGAGCAGTTCTTC.